Included here is one T cell receptor beta chain sequence, with context. The target antigen is unknown. These data come from a study of CD8 T cells in Susac syndrome. CD8+ and CD4+ blood T cells underwent TCR beta sequencing. Study-level points and caveats: The study acknowledged a relatively small number of individuals in its TCR sequencing and HLA analysis.

With random hexamers, reverse transcription was performed on about 0.5 to 1 ug of RNA. Via MiXCR, TCRdb re-called the immunoSEQ multiplex PCR reads, giving one row per CDR3 protein. The table shows about 210,000 distinct CDR3 sequences, with approximately 93% occurring only once. The ends were cut back, 6 bases at V and 4 bases at J, with 15 bases in the middle. CDR3 length equals 14 residues. The gene calls are TRBV12-3 or TRBV12-4 and TRBJ1-1; D is possibly TRBD1 (5 bases). The receptor's source is a human donor in good health. The source material was CD4+ T cells from PBMCs. The CDR3 nucleotides read TGTGCCAGCAGCCCCGGGGGATTCGGCACTGAAGCTTTCTTT. As protein: CASSPGGFGTEAFF.